This TCR beta chain was documented in a study of blood T cells in healthy people across ages. Remarks on this clonotype: Its antigen is currently unknown. A much larger clone is a single base away; this may be a read error.

PCR was performed a second time for 7 to 11 cycles using a sample-barcoded 5' primer and a J-beta primer mix. All samples gave at least 2.5 million CDR3-containing paired-end reads. Each CDR3 protein gets one entry after TCRdb re-called the 5' RACE reads with MiXCR. This table holds about 400,000 distinct CDR3 sequences, approximately 51% found once. Study-level results: Considered underestimates were the diversity estimates obtained from one million T cells. Per million T cells, TCR beta diversity dropped about linearly as age rose.

The V gene's germline CDR1 is SQVTM and CDR2 ANQGSEA. V gave up 6 bases and J gave up 0 bases, with 11 bases separating them. The CDR3 length is 13 residues. This TCR was sampled from a man between 60 and 75 years old in good health. V gene TRBV29-1 combines with J gene TRBJ1-1; D is unresolved. The sample consisted of blood. The chain's CDR3 is CSVPHELNTEAFF. The CDR3 bases are TGCAGCGTCCCTCACGAATTGAACACTGAAGCTTTCTTT. Looking up the rest from reference TRBV29-1 and TRBJ1-1 gives the full variable domain: SAVISQKPSRDICQRGTSLTIQCQVDSQVTMMFWYRQQPGQSLTLIATANQGSEATYESGFVIDKFPISRPNLTFSTLTVSNMSPEDSSIYLCSVPHELNTEAFFGQGTRLTVV.